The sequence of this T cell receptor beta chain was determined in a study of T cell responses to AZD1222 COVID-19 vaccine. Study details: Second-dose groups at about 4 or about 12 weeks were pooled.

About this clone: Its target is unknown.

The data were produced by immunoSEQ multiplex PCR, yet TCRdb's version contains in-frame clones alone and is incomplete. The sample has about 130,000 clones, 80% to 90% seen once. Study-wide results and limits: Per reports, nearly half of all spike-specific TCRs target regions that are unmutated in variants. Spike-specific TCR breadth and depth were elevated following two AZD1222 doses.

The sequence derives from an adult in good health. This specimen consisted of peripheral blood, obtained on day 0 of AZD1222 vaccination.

For the CDR3, the DNA is TGTGCCAGCAGCTTAGAGGGCAGAGACCACGAGCAGTACTTC. Its translation: CASSLEGRDHEQYF. The chain is built from TRBV7-8 and TRBJ2-7; D is unclear. V dropped 1 base and J dropped 5 bases, with 12 bases sitting between them. The CDR3 covers 14 residues. Germline CDR1 is SGHVS and CDR2 is FQNEAQ.